One and the same sample provided the 9 T cell receptor beta chains below, sequenced in a study of blood T cell repertoires in COVID-19 (dated by TCRdb to about 2020). The receptor library was made with the immunoSEQ multiplex PCR assay. Held by TCRdb, this immuneACCESS table contains in-frame sequences only and omits some clones. Under half of the omission traces to an unresolved V gene where checked; the cause of the rest is unknown. For this sample the table gives over 95,000 clones, of which around 83% were detected only once. Of the sample, about 3.6% is held by the ten largest clones. Sequencing was carried out using peripheral blood. These receptors all come from a man aged 40-49 years with acute or convalescent COVID-19.

The V call is TRBV19, the J call TRBJ2-6; TRBD2 is a possible D gene (6 bases). The CDR3 length is 17 residues. With 3 bases removed from V and 0 bases from J, the gap between germline ends came to 12 bases. From germline, CDR1 is LNHDA and CDR2 SQIVND (reference sequence). CDR3 nucleotides: TGTGCCAGTAGTATCGGCGGGGCTCTCTCTGGGGCCAACGTCCTGACTTTC. Translation gives CASSIGGALSGANVLTF.

This clone was seen only once. CDR3 DNA: TGTGCCAGCAGCCAAGAGATGGGGGGCGGACTAGCGGGAACAGATACGCAGTATTTT. This encodes CASSQEMGGGLAGTDTQYF. V usage is TRBV4-2 and J usage is TRBJ2-3; 12 bases match TRBD2. The V gene's germline CDR1 is LGHNA and CDR2 YNFKEQ. Losses at the gene ends were 0 bases for V and 3 bases for J; bases not matched to a gene: 10. The CDR3 covers 19 residues.

This chain joins TRBV5-4 and TRBJ1-2; the match to TRBD1 covers 11 bases. There are 17 residues in the CDR3. The germline CDR1 and CDR2 sequences are SGHNT and YYREEE (reference sequence). J was trimmed by 0 bases and V by 4 bases; bases with no gene match: 8. The chain's CDR3 is CASSPGQGASSNYGYTF. The CDR3 bases are TGTGCCAGCAGCCCCGGACAGGGGGCCTCTTCTAACTATGGCTACACCTTC.

V is TRBV2 and J is TRBJ1-2; no definite D call. The CDR3 totals 13 residues. The germline CDR1 and CDR2 sequences are SNHLY and FYNNEI. V was pared by 1 base and J by 4 bases, with 7 bases between. The chain's CDR3 is CASSEGQAYGYTF. The CDR3 DNA reads as TGTGCCAGCAGTGAAGGCCAGGCCTATGGCTACACCTTC.

V is TRBV5-1 and J is TRBJ1-2; 7 bases match TRBD1. Per the germline V gene, CDR1 is SGHRS and CDR2 is YFSETQ. This CDR3 is 17 amino acids long. Germline trimming cut 1 base from V and 1 base from J; bases unmatched to any gene: 10. The CDR3 sequence: CASSLLSGGADNYGYTF. In nucleotides, the CDR3 is TGCGCCAGCAGCTTGTTGTCAGGGGGAGCCGATAACTATGGCTACACCTTC.

The chain couples TRBV24-1 to TRBJ2-3, with D perhaps TRBD1 (5 bases). Trimming removed 0 bases at V and 3 bases at J, with 9 bases between. The CDR3 totals 15 residues. CDR1 is KGHDR, CDR2 SFDVKD, per germline. The CDR3 protein is CATSDLIGATDTQYF. Written as DNA, the CDR3 is TGTGCCACCAGTGATTTGATAGGGGCTACAGATACGCAGTATTTT.

The chain uses TRBV30 and TRBJ1-2, with TRBD1 matching 10 bases. The CDR3 consists of 13 residues. Germline V lookup: CDR1 GTSNPN, CDR2 SVGIG (reference sequence). The ends lost 3 bases at V and 6 bases at J; junction bases unmatched: 4. This CDR3 is CAWRAGTGDGYTF. The CDR3, as DNA: TGTGCCTGGAGGGCCGGGACAGGGGATGGCTACACCTTC.

V gene TRBV18 combines with J gene TRBJ2-5; perhaps TRBD1 as D (6 bases). Germline CDR1 reads KGHSH; CDR2 reads LQKENI. The CDR3 runs 16 residues. V was clipped by 3 bases and J by 2 bases, with 16 bases between them. The CDR3 loop is CASSPFIDRYQETQYF. CDR3 coding DNA: TGTGCCAGCTCACCCTTCATAGACAGGTATCAAGAGACCCAGTACTTC.

J is TRBJ2-3 and V is TRBV5-6, with 12 bases fitting TRBD2. The germline gives CDR1 SGHDT, CDR2 YYEEEE. The ends lost 2 bases at V and 0 bases at J; junction bases unmatched: 1. This CDR3 is 16 amino acids long. The CDR3 DNA reads TGTGCCAGCAGCTTAACTAGCGGGGGGAGCACAGATACGCAGTATTTT. Protein product: CASSLTSGGSTDTQYF.